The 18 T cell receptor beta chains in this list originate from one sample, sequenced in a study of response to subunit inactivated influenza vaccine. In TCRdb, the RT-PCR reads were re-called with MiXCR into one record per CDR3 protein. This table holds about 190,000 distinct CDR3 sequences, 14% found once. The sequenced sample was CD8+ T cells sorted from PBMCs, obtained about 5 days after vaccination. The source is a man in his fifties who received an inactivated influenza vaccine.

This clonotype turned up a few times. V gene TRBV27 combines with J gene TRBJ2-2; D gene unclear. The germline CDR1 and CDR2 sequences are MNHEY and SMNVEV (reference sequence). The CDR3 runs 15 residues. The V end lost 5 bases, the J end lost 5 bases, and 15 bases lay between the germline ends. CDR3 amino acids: CASSPARSYTGELFF. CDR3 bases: TGTGCCAGCAGTCCAGCCAGGTCTTATACCGGGGAGCTGTTTTTT.

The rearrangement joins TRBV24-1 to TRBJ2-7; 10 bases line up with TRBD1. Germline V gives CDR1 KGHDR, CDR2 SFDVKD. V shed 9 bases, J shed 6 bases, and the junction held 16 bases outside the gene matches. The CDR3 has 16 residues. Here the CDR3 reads CATENSPGQGIFEQYF. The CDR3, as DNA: TGTGCCACCGAAAATAGTCCGGGACAGGGGATCTTCGAGCAGTACTTC.

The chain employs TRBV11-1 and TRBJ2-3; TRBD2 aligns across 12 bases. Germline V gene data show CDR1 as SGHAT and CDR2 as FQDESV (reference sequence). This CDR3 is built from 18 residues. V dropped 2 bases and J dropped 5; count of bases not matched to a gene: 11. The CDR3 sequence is CASSLPDRLAGVVDTQYF. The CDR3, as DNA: TGTGCCAGCAGCTTACCCGACCGACTAGCGGGAGTGGTAGATACGCAGTATTTT.

CDR3 sequence (DNA): TGTGCCAGCAGCCCGAATAGCGGGGGCCTCTACGAGCAGTACTTC. It specifies CASSPNSGGLYEQYF. The V call is TRBV6-1, the J call TRBJ2-7, with 9 bases that match TRBD2. Trimming at V came to 6 bases and at J to 3 bases, leaving 9 bases not matched to a gene. CDR3 length equals 15 residues. Per the germline V gene, CDR1 is MNHNS and CDR2 is SASEGT.

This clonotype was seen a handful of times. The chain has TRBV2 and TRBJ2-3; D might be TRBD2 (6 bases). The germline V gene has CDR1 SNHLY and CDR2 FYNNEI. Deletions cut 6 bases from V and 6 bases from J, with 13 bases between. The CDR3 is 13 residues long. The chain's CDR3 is CASRYGSEDTQYF. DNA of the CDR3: TGTGCCAGCAGATACGGGAGTGAGGATACGCAGTATTTT.

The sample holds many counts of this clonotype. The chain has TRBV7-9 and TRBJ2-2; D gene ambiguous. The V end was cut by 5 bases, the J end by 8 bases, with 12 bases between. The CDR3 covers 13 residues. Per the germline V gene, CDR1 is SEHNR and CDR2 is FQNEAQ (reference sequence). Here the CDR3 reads CASSRTPEGELFF. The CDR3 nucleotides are TGTGCCAGCAGCCGAACTCCGGAGGGGGAGCTGTTTTTT.

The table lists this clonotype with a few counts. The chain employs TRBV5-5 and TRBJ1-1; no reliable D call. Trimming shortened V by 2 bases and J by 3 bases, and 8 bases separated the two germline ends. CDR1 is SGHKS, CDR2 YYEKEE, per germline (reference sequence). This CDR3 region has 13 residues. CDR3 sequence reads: CASSFREHTEAFF. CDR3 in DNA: TGTGCCAGCAGCTTCCGGGAGCACACTGAAGCTTTCTTT.

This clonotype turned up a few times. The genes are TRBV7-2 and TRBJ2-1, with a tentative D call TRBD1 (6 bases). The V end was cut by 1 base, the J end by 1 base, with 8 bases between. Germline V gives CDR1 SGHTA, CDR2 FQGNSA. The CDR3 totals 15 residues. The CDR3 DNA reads TGTGCCAGCAGCTTAGTACAGGGTTCCTACAATGAGCAGTTCTTC. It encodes CASSLVQGSYNEQFF. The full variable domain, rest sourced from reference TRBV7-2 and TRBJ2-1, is GAGVSQSPSNKVTEKGKDVELRCDPISGHTALYWYRQSLGQGLEFLIYFQGNSAPDKSGLPSDRFSAERTGGSVSTLTIQRTQQEDSAVYLCASSLVQGSYNEQFFGPGTRLTVL.

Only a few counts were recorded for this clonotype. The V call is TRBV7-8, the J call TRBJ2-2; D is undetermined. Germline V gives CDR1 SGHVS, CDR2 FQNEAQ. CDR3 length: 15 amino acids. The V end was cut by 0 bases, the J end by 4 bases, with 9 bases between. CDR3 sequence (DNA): TGTGCCAGCAGCTTAGCCGCGGCCCGCACCGGGGAGCTGTTTTTT. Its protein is CASSLAAARTGELFF.

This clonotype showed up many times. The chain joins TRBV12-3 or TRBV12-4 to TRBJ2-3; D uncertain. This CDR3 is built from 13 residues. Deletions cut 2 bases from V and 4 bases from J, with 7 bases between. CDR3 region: CASSLSLADTQYF. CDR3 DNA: TGTGCCAGCAGTTTATCATTGGCAGATACGCAGTATTTT.

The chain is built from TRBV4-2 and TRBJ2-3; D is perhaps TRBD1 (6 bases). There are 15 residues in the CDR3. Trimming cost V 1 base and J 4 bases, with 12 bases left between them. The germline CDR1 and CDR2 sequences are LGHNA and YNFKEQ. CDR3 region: CASSQVSGGPDTQYF. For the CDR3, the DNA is TGTGCCAGCAGCCAAGTATCTGGGGGCCCAGATACGCAGTATTTT.

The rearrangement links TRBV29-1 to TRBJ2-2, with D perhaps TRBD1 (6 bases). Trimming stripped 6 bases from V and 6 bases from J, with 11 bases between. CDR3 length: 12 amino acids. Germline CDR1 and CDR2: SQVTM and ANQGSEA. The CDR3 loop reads CSVSTGAGELFF. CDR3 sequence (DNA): TGCAGCGTCTCGACAGGCGCCGGGGAGCTGTTTTTT.

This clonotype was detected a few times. CDR3 nucleotides: TGCAGTGCTCCCCCGGCGGGGGCGGGAGATTTCCATGAGCAGTTCTTC. Amino acid sequence: CSAPPAGAGDFHEQFF. The chain uses TRBV20-1 and TRBJ2-1, with D maybe TRBD2 (7 bases). The germline CDR1 and CDR2 sequences are DFQATT and SNEGSKA (reference sequence). Trimming pared 5 bases from V and 8 bases from J, leaving 25 bases between. The CDR3 spans 16 residues.

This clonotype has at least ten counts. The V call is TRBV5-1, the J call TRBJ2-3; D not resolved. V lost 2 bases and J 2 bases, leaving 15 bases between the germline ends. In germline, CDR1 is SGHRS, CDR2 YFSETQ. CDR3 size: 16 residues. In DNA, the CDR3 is TGCGCCAGCAGCTTCCCCGTTGGCTCCTCCACAGATACGCAGTATTTT. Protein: CASSFPVGSSTDTQYF.

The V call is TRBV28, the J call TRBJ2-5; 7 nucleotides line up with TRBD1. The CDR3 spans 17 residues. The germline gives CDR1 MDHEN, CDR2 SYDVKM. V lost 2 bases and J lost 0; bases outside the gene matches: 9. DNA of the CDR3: TGTGCCAGCAGTTTAAACAGGGGCGCAACATACCAAGAGACCCAGTACTTC. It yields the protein CASSLNRGATYQETQYF.

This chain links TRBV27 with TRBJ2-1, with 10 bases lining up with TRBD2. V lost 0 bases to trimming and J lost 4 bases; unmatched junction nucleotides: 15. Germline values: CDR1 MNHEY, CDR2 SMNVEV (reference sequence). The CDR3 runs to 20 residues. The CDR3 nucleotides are TGTGCCAGCAGTTTATCGGCTATTGCCCCACTAGCGGGACGATACAATGAGCAGTTCTTC. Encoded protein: CASSLSAIAPLAGRYNEQFF.

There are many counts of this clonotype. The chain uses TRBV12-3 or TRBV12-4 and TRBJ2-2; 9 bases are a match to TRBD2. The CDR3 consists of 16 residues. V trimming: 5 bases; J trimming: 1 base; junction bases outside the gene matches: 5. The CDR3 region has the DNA TGTGCCAGCAGTCCGGGACTAGCCGGGAACACCGGGGAGCTGTTTTTT. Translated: CASSPGLAGNTGELFF.

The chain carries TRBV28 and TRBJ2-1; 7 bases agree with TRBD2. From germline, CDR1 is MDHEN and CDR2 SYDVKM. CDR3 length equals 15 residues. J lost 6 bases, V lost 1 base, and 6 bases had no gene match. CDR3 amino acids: CASSLSGGLPNEQFF. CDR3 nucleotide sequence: TGTGCCAGCAGTTTATCGGGGGGACTCCCCAATGAGCAGTTCTTC.